A single sample gave rise to the 9 T cell receptor beta chains below, sequenced in a study of radiotherapy plus CTLA-4 blockade in lung cancer. Using immunoSEQ multiplex PCR, the repertoire was profiled, and TCRdb retains in-frame clones only, with some absent. The table lists under 55,000 clones, around four fifths of them singletons. This material consisted of peripheral blood, taken from a patient treated with radiotherapy plus ipilimumab. These receptors were taken from a human donor with non-small cell lung cancer who had stable disease on radiotherapy plus ipilimumab.

The chain is built from TRBV7-2 and TRBJ2-1; the match to TRBD2 covers 13 bases. The J segment lost 7 bases and the V segment lost 1 base, leaving 4 bases of the junction unmatched. There are 16 residues in the CDR3. Germline CDR1 is SGHTA and CDR2 is FQGNSA. This chain's CDR3 is CASSLEGGLAGNEQFF. For the CDR3, the DNA is TGTGCCAGCAGCTTAGAAGGGGGACTAGCGGGGAATGAGCAGTTCTTC.

This rearrangement joins TRBV30 to TRBJ2-7; weak D call: TRBD1 (5 bases). V was shortened by 5 bases and J by 3 bases, with 8 bases between the two germline ends. The CDR3 loop spans 11 amino acids. Germline V gene sequence: CDR1 GTSNPN, CDR2 SVGIG (reference sequence). CDR3 amino acids: CAWGALYEQYF. CDR3 nucleotide sequence: TGTGCCTGGGGGGCCCTCTACGAGCAGTACTTC.

V gene TRBV25-1 combines with J gene TRBJ2-7; TRBD2 matches at 8 bases. The ends lost 8 bases at V and 1 base at J; junction bases unmatched: 4. This CDR3 spans 13 amino acids. Germline values: CDR1 MGHDK, CDR2 SYGVNS. CDR3 in amino acids: CASRLAGSYEQYF. The CDR3 DNA reads TGTGCCAGCCGCTTAGCGGGGTCCTACGAGCAGTACTTC.

The gene calls are TRBV5-1 and TRBJ1-5; maybe TRBD1 (6 bases). CDR3 length: 13 amino acids. V was trimmed by 5 bases and J by 4 bases, leaving 10 bases between them. The germline V gene encodes CDR1 SGHRS and CDR2 YFSETQ. The CDR3 reads CASRGAWNQPQHF. The CDR3, as DNA: TGCGCCAGCAGGGGGGCTTGGAATCAGCCCCAGCATTTT.

The chain links TRBV9 to TRBJ2-7; 10 nucleotides line up with TRBD1. The germline CDR1 and CDR2 sequences are SGDLS and YYNGEE. The CDR3 loop spans 15 amino acids. V dropped 3 bases and J dropped 5; count of bases not matched to a gene: 8. The CDR3 is CASSETDRGRNEQYF. The CDR3 bases are TGTGCCAGCAGCGAAACAGACAGGGGGCGTAACGAGCAGTACTTC.

This clone was detected only a few times. The rearrangement uses TRBV5-4 and TRBJ1-2, with unresolved D. The V and J ends lost 0 bases and 8 bases respectively, with 11 bases between them. CDR1 is SGHNT, CDR2 YYREEE, per germline (reference sequence). The CDR3 has 13 amino acids. CDR3 loop: CASSLGGDKGYTF. CDR3 bases: TGTGCCAGCAGCTTGGGCGGGGATAAAGGCTACACCTTC.

Comment on this clone: The junction departs from germline at one end; a sequencing error may be responsible. This chain uses TRBV6-5 with TRBJ2-7, with 8 bases lining up with TRBD1. The CDR3 spans 13 residues. Germline V lookup: CDR1 MNHEY, CDR2 SVGAGI. The CDR3 DNA is TGTACCAGCAGCCGGGACAGGTCTTGGGAGCAGTACTTC. This codes for CTSSRDRSWEQYF.

This chain joins TRBV4-3 and TRBJ2-3, with 7 bases identical to TRBD2. V shed 3 bases and J 2 bases; nucleotides not matched to a gene: 5. CDR3 length: 15 residues. Germline-derived CDR1 and CDR2 are LGHNA and YSLEER. The chain's CDR3 is CASSQGLADTDTQYF. As DNA, the CDR3 is TGCGCCAGCAGCCAGGGGCTAGCGGACACAGATACGCAGTATTTT.

As to this clone: Distinct nucleotide sequences in the sample also encode this CDR3. The chain's CDR3 is CASSARQGGGSTEAFF. CDR3 coding DNA: TGTGCCAGCAGTGCCAGGCAGGGAGGCGGTAGTACTGAAGCTTTCTTT. The rearrangement links TRBV6-1 to TRBJ1-1; tentatively, D is TRBD1 (5 bases). Germline V lookup: CDR1 MNHNS, CDR2 SASEGT. Trimming stripped 4 bases from V and 5 bases from J, with 20 bases between. The CDR3 spans 16 residues.